This TCR beta chain was sequenced for a study of vaccination and CD4 T cells after COVID-19. Trimming shortened V by 8 bases and J by 4 bases, and 20 bases separated the two germline ends. The V gene's germline CDR1 is KGHDR and CDR2 SFDVKD. CDR3 length equals 16 residues. A few counts support this clonotype. TCRdb reanalysed the PCR reads using MiXCR and keeps one entry per CDR3 protein. The sample yields roughly 20,000 distinct CDR3 sequences, 60% seen once. This specimen was CD4+ T cells from blood, taken after SARS-CoV-2 vaccination. This clonotype was obtained from a human donor who had recovered from COVID-19. The chain employs TRBV24-1 and TRBJ2-1; the D gene is possibly TRBD1 (7 bases). CDR3 nucleotides: TGTGCCACCATGCCCTCGGAGGGGACAGTATACAATGAGCAGTTCTTC. It yields the protein CATMPSEGTVYNEQFF.